These T cell receptor beta chains were read from a single sample in a study of blood T cell repertoires in COVID-19. The repertoire was sequenced with immunoSEQ multiplex PCR; TCRdb's copy has only in-frame clones and lacks some. The sample gives about 140,000 clones, 82% of which show up once; approximately 4.1% is in the top ten. The material sequenced was peripheral blood. These receptors came from an elderly woman with acute or convalescent COVID-19. Both conserved end residues are part of each CDR3. A D gene is named only where the DNA matches it firmly. Some rows mark clone size as missing; the rest say once, few, many or name a class of expanded clone.

abundance	j_gene	d_gene	v_gene	CDR3aa	CDR3nt
NA	TRBJ1-1	NA	TRBV10-2	CASSVGVNTEAFF	TGCGCCAGCAGTGTCGGGGTGAACACTGAAGCTTTCTTT
NA	TRBJ2-2	NA	TRBV7-3	CASSPGRGTGELFF	TGTGCCAGCAGCCCCGGTAGGGGGACGGGGGAGCTGTTTTTT
NA	TRBJ2-5	TRBD2	TRBV5-1	CASSSGGVETQYF	TGCGCCAGCAGCTCGGGAGGGGTAGAGACCCAGTACTTC
once	TRBJ2-7	NA	TRBV7-2	CASSGRNQGPYEQYF	TGTGCCAGCAGCGGACGAAACCAGGGTCCCTACGAGCAGTACTTC
NA	TRBJ1-2	NA	TRBV6-5	CASRRGLYGYTF	TGTGCCAGCAGGCGGGGACTCTATGGCTACACCTTC
NA	TRBJ1-2	NA	TRBV15	CATSRGRNYGYTF	TGTGCCACCAGCAGAGGCAGAAACTATGGCTACACCTTC
NA	TRBJ2-5	TRBD1	TRBV5-4	CASSLGLGQVQETQYF	TGTGCCAGCAGCCTTGGCCTTGGACAGGTCCAAGAGACCCAGTACTTC
NA	TRBJ1-6	NA	TRBV14	CASSQELGEASPLHF	TGTGCCAGCAGCCAAGAATTAGGGGAAGCTTCACCCCTCCACTTT
NA	TRBJ2-1	TRBD2	TRBV2	CASSVTSGIKFF	TGTGCCAGCAGCGTCACTAGCGGAATAAAGTTCTTC
few	TRBJ2-1	TRBD2	TRBV7-9	CASVTPWIGRGYNEQFF	TGTGCCAGCGTGACCCCTTGGATCGGGAGGGGGTACAATGAGCAGTTCTTC
NA	TRBJ1-5	NA	TRBV5-1	CASSLGFGGSNQPQHF	TGCGCCAGCAGCTTGGGTTTCGGGGGTAGCAATCAGCCCCAGCATTTT
few	TRBJ1-2	TRBD1	TRBV5-4	CASSLLTGGGYTF	TGTGCCAGCAGCTTGTTAACAGGGGGTGGCTACACCTTC
once	TRBJ1-1	NA	TRBV19	CASSLGKNTEAFF	TGTGCCAGTAGTCTAGGTAAGAACACTGAAGCTTTCTTT
NA	TRBJ1-2	TRBD1	TRBV6-5	CASTPGGYGYTF	TGTGCCAGCACCCCAGGGGGGTATGGCTACACCTTC
NA	TRBJ2-5	NA	TRBV5-1	CASSFGGGETQYF	TGCGCCAGCAGCTTTGGGGGAGGCGAGACCCAGTACTTC
NA	TRBJ2-7	TRBD2	TRBV7-8	CASSLGGSLNEQYF	TGTGCCAGCAGCCTGGGGGGGTCTCTGAACGAGCAGTACTTC
NA	TRBJ1-2	NA	TRBV3-1/TRBV3-2	CASSEGVGYGYTF	TGTGCCAGCAGTGAGGGGGTTGGCTATGGCTACACCTTC
NA	TRBJ1-1	NA	TRBV21-1	CASEGGTGERFTEAFF	TGTGCCAGCGAGGGGGGGACAGGGGAGAGATTCACTGAAGCTTTCTTT
NA	TRBJ1-3	NA	TRBV30	CAWSNGGGFSGNTIYF	TGTGCCTGGAGTAATGGCGGAGGATTCTCTGGAAACACCATATATTTT
NA	TRBJ1-6	NA	TRBV7-2	CASSLVPGMNFNSPLHF	TGTGCCAGCAGCTTAGTTCCAGGAATGAATTTTAATTCACCCCTCCACTTT
NA	TRBJ2-3	NA	TRBV2	CASSIQNTQYF	TGTGCCAGCAGTATACAGAATACGCAGTATTTT
NA	TRBJ2-1	TRBD1	TRBV10-3	CAISEGTGFKDEQFF	TGTGCCATCAGTGAAGGGACAGGGTTCAAGGATGAGCAGTTCTTC
NA	TRBJ2-5	NA	TRBV21-1	CASPKLRQVEETQYF	TGTGCCAGCCCGAAGTTGAGACAGGTGGAGGAGACCCAGTACTTC
NA	TRBJ2-1	TRBD2	TRBV24-1	CATSDYGSGTKNEQFF	TGTGCCACCAGTGATTATGGTAGCGGGACCAAAAATGAGCAGTTCTTC
NA	TRBJ2-1	NA	TRBV7-9	CASSPRGGGLNEQFF	TGTGCCAGCAGCCCTAGGGGGGGTGGGTTGAATGAGCAGTTCTTC
NA	TRBJ1-6	TRBD1	TRBV28	CASSFALQGNSPLHF	TGTGCCAGCAGTTTTGCTTTACAGGGGAATTCACCCCTCCACTTT
NA	TRBJ2-3	NA	TRBV4-1	CASSQGGPGDTQYF	TGCGCCAGCAGCCAAGGGGGCCCCGGAGATACGCAGTATTTT
once	TRBJ2-7	NA	TRBV7-6	CASSPLYKSYEQYF	TGTGCCAGCAGCCCCCTCTATAAGTCCTACGAGCAGTACTTC
NA	TRBJ2-7	NA	TRBV28	CASSFGSRTGSSYEQYF	TGTGCCAGCAGTTTTGGCTCTAGGACCGGGAGCTCCTACGAGCAGTACTTC
NA	TRBJ2-1	TRBD2	TRBV20-1	CSASKREGLNEQFF	TGCAGTGCTAGTAAGCGGGAGGGTCTAAATGAGCAGTTCTTC
once	TRBJ2-3	TRBD2	TRBV6-1	CASSDAAGGPVDTQYF	TGTGCCAGCAGTGATGCAGCGGGGGGGCCGGTAGATACGCAGTATTTT
NA	TRBJ2-2	NA	TRBV19	CASSINVAARTGELFF	TGTGCCAGTAGTATCAACGTCGCCGCGAGAACCGGGGAGCTGTTTTTT
NA	TRBJ1-6	NA	TRBV2	CASTREAQGNSPLHF	TGTGCCAGCACCCGAGAGGCCCAGGGTAATTCACCCCTCCACTTT
NA	TRBJ1-2	TRBD1	TRBV12-3/TRBV12-4	CASSLEGAYGYTF	TGTGCCAGCAGTTTAGAGGGGGCGTATGGCTACACCTTC
NA	TRBJ2-5	TRBD2	TRBV28	CASSPTSGGAETQYF	TGTGCCAGCAGCCCGACTAGCGGGGGGGCGGAGACCCAGTACTTC
NA	TRBJ2-2	TRBD1	TRBV28	CASSSPGQGRGGELFF	TGTGCCAGCAGTTCGCCGGGACAGGGTAGAGGCGGGGAGCTGTTTTTT
NA	TRBJ1-1	TRBD1	TRBV6-5	CASTKGTGLTEAFF	TGTGCCAGCACCAAGGGGACAGGGTTGACTGAAGCTTTCTTT
NA	TRBJ1-1	NA	TRBV29-1	CSVVGTQGARTEAFF	TGCAGCGTTGTCGGGACTCAAGGGGCTCGGACTGAAGCTTTCTTT
few	TRBJ1-2	NA	TRBV11-2	CASSFMGLQSYGYTF	TGTGCCAGCAGCTTTATGGGCTTACAGAGTTATGGCTACACCTTC
NA	TRBJ1-4	NA	TRBV27	CASRHAFEKLFF	TGTGCCAGCCGACACGCTTTTGAAAAACTGTTTTTT
many	TRBJ1-1	NA	TRBV5-4	CASSNGQLNTEAFF	TGTGCCAGCAGCAACGGACAGTTGAACACTGAAGCTTTCTTT
NA	TRBJ2-1	TRBD1	TRBV5-1	CASSSGQGRDEQFF	TGCGCCAGCAGTTCGGGACAGGGTAGGGATGAGCAGTTCTTC